This entry lists 29 T cell receptor beta chains sequenced from one sample in a study of blood T cell repertoires in COVID-19. Some clones are missing from TCRdb's copy, which holds only in-frame ones; the method was immunoSEQ multiplex PCR. The data show 200,000 to 250,000 clones, roughly 80% seen once. The specimen sequenced was peripheral blood. These receptors were taken from a woman of 80 years or more with COVID-19, enrolled during active disease.

This sequence joins TRBV2 and TRBJ2-2, with 10 bases identical to TRBD1. Germline CDR1 reads SNHLY; CDR2 reads FYNNEI. The length of the CDR3 is 14 residues. Trimming at V came to 7 bases and at J to 3 bases, leaving 2 bases not matched to a gene. The CDR3 region is CASMTGGYTGELFF. CDR3 DNA sequence: TGTGCCAGCATGACAGGGGGCTACACCGGGGAGCTGTTTTTT.

Concerning this clone itself: One junction end disagrees with the germline gene, perhaps due to a read error. The chain links TRBV15 to TRBJ2-7; 9 nucleotides line up with TRBD1. This CDR3 spans 12 amino acids. CDR1 LNHNV and CDR2 YYDKDF come from the germline V gene (reference sequence). The CDR3 DNA reads as TGTGCCACCAGCCCCGGGACAGGGATGTTGAACTTC. Translation gives CATSPGTGMLNF.

This clone was seen a single time. This rearrangement joins TRBV15 to TRBJ1-1; the D is unclear. The CDR3 consists of 14 residues. Trimming stripped 5 bases from V and 1 base from J, with 11 bases between. CDR1 is LNHNV, CDR2 YYDKDF, per germline (reference sequence). Here the CDR3 DNA reads TGTGCCACCAGCTTTCGAGGGAGGAACACTGAAGCTTTCTTT. Translation: CATSFRGRNTEAFF. Full variable domain (rest looked up from reference TRBV15 and TRBJ1-1): DAMVIQNPRYQVTQFGKPVTLSCSQTLNHNVMYWYQQKSSQAPKLLFHYYDKDFNNEADTPDNFQSRRPNTSFCFLDIRSPGLGDTAMYLCATSFRGRNTEAFFGQGTRLTVV.

This chain uses TRBV5-8 with TRBJ1-4; 8 bases fit TRBD1. The CDR3 length is 15 residues. From germline, CDR1 is SGHTS and CDR2 YDEGEE. V dropped 5 bases and J dropped 5; count of bases not matched to a gene: 8. As DNA, the CDR3 is TGTGCCAGCAGAGGCAGGGGGCGCGTGAATGAAAAACTGTTTTTT. Protein sequence: CASRGRGRVNEKLFF.

J is TRBJ1-4 and V is TRBV18; D not certain. Between the trimmed V and J ends, which lost 3 bases and 7 bases, there was a span of 12 bases. Germline V gene data show CDR1 as KGHSH and CDR2 as LQKENI. This CDR3 contains 14 residues. CDR3 in amino acids: CASSPVGGVEKLFF. The CDR3 DNA reads as TGTGCCAGCTCACCTGTAGGCGGGGTTGAAAAACTGTTTTTT.

This chain joins TRBV3-1 (or the pseudogene TRBV3-2) and TRBJ2-2; D gene unclear. Germline V gene lookup returns CDR1 LGHDT and CDR2 YNNKEL (reference sequence). V lost 0 bases, J lost 4 bases, and 6 bases lay in between. This CDR3 has 14 residues. Written as DNA, the CDR3 is TGTGCCAGCAGCCAAGATATCCCCACCGGGGAGCTGTTTTTT. It is translated as CASSQDIPTGELFF.

The chain carries TRBV5-1 and TRBJ2-3, with 12 bases fitting TRBD2. Trimming removed 5 bases from V and 6 bases from J; junction bases left unmatched: 10. The germline CDR1 and CDR2 sequences are SGHRS and YFSETQ. The length of the CDR3 is 16 residues. The CDR3 DNA is TGCGCCAGCAGTTCTAGCGGGGGGGCAGCTCTGGATACGCAGTATTTT. Its protein product is CASSSSGGAALDTQYF.

The CDR3 sequence: CASSEGRLPETQYF. CDR3 sequence (DNA): TGTGCCAGCAGTGAAGGAAGACTACCAGAGACCCAGTACTTC. The chain recombines TRBV6-1 with TRBJ2-5; D possibly corresponds to TRBD2 (5 bases). Germline values: CDR1 MNHNS, CDR2 SASEGT. The CDR3 is 14 residues long. Trimming cost V 1 base and J 4 bases, with 10 bases left between them.

As to this clone: Distinct nucleotide sequences in the sample also encode this CDR3. The CDR3 loop is CASSLGEVNTEAFF. The CDR3 DNA sequence: TGCGCCAGCAGCTTGGGGGAGGTGAACACTGAAGCTTTCTTT. The chain joins TRBV5-1 to TRBJ1-1, with D hard to call. Germline V gene lookup returns CDR1 SGHRS and CDR2 YFSETQ. The CDR3 consists of 14 residues. Trimming took 0 bases from V and 0 from J, leaving 6 bases between them.

V is TRBV3-1 (or the pseudogene TRBV3-2) and J is TRBJ1-5, with D possibly being TRBD1 (5 bases). The germline gives CDR1 LGHDT, CDR2 YNNKEL (reference sequence). With 5 bases removed from V and 0 bases from J, the gap between germline ends came to 14 bases. The CDR3 covers 16 residues. CDR3: CASSSQGFNSNQPQHF. The CDR3 DNA reads as TGTGCCAGCAGCTCCCAGGGTTTCAATAGCAATCAGCCCCAGCATTTT.

V and J are TRBV12-3 or TRBV12-4 and TRBJ1-2, with a tentative D call TRBD1 (5 bases). Between the trimmed V and J ends, which lost 6 bases and 8 bases, there was a span of 13 bases. The CDR3 is made up of 12 amino acids. The CDR3 spells CASRQAVGGYTF. In nucleotides, the CDR3 is TGTGCCAGCAGACAGGCGGTCGGAGGCTACACCTTC.

The chain carries TRBV24-1 and TRBJ1-2, with 7 bases aligning to TRBD1. The CDR3 runs to 16 residues. J lost 2 bases, V lost 4 bases, and 9 bases had no gene match. The germline V gene has CDR1 KGHDR and CDR2 SFDVKD. The CDR3 loop reads CATSDLGDSKNYGYTF. CDR3 in DNA: TGTGCCACCAGTGACCTGGGGGACAGCAAGAACTATGGCTACACCTTC.

The chain has TRBV18 and TRBJ2-1; D may be TRBD2 (5 bases). This CDR3 is built from 14 residues. The V gene lost 3 bases and the J gene lost 5 bases, with 11 bases spanning the gap. Germline lookup yields CDR1 KGHSH and CDR2 LQKENI. The CDR3 is CASSPTPGNNEQFF. The CDR3 DNA follows: TGTGCCAGCTCACCCACCCCGGGGAACAATGAGCAGTTCTTC.

Of note for this clone: This same CDR3 is encoded by further DNA sequences in the sample. The chain has TRBV3-1 (or the pseudogene TRBV3-2) and TRBJ2-7, with 8 bases that match TRBD2. The CDR3 runs 15 residues. V was clipped by 4 bases and J by 2 bases; unmatched bases: 7. Per germline, CDR1 LGHDT and CDR2 YNNKEL (reference sequence). The CDR3 region is CASSLRSGRAYEQYF. CDR3 DNA sequence: TGTGCCAGCAGCCTAAGGAGCGGGAGAGCCTACGAGCAGTACTTC.

The J gene is TRBJ1-1, the V gene TRBV7-2, with unresolved D. This CDR3 spans 13 amino acids. Germline values: CDR1 SGHTA, CDR2 FQGNSA. V was trimmed by 6 bases and J by 11 bases, leaving 19 bases between them. The CDR3 here is CASSLAGFELAFF. The CDR3 bases are TGTGCCAGCAGTCTAGCGGGGTTCGAGTTGGCTTTCTTT. Filled out from reference TRBV7-2 and TRBJ1-1, the complete variable domain reads GAGVSQSPSNKVTEKGKDVELRCDPISGHTALYWYRQSLGQGLEFLIYFQGNSAPDKSGLPSDRFSAERTGGSVSTLTIQRTQQEDSAVYLCASSLAGFELAFFGQGTRLTVV.

V is TRBV7-2 and J is TRBJ2-7, with a possible D match to TRBD1 (6 bases). CDR3 length: 12 amino acids. Germline CDR1 is SGHTA and CDR2 is FQGNSA. Trimming left V 5 bases short and J 5 bases short, with 10 bases between. The CDR3 DNA reads as TGTGCCAGCAGCCGATACAGGGACGAGCAGTACTTC. It is translated as CASSRYRDEQYF. Based on the CDR3 plus reference TRBV7-2 and TRBJ2-7, the full variable domain is GAGVSQSPSNKVTEKGKDVELRCDPISGHTALYWYRQSLGQGLEFLIYFQGNSAPDKSGLPSDRFSAERTGGSVSTLTIQRTQQEDSAVYLCASSRYRDEQYFGPGTRLTVT.

This sequence joins TRBV6-1 and TRBJ1-6; TRBD1 might be the D (5 bases). V was trimmed by 4 bases and J by 9 bases, leaving 22 bases between them. CDR3 length equals 17 residues. Looked up from germline, CDR1 is MNHNS and CDR2 is SASEGT. The CDR3 loop is CASSVTTPDILSSPLHF. For the CDR3, the DNA is TGTGCCAGCAGTGTAACTACGCCGGACATTCTCAGTTCACCCCTCCACTTT.

The V call is TRBV18, the J call TRBJ1-6, with a tentative D call TRBD1 (6 bases). V was clipped by 6 bases and J by 7 bases, with 10 bases between them. The CDR3 loop spans 13 amino acids. The germline gives CDR1 KGHSH, CDR2 LQKENI. The CDR3 is CASSPDRNSPLHF. The CDR3 DNA follows: TGTGCCAGCTCCCCAGACAGGAATTCACCCCTCCACTTT. Using reference TRBV18 and TRBJ1-6 for the parts outside the CDR3, the full variable domain is NAGVMQNPRHLVRRRGQEARLRCSPMKGHSHVYWYRQLPEEGLKFMVYLQKENIIDESGMPKERFSAEFPKEGPSILRIQQVVRGDSAAYFCASSPDRNSPLHFGNGTRLTVT.

As DNA, the CDR3 is TGTGCCACCAGTGATCCCCGGAGGGGGCAGACCCAGTACTTC. Protein: CATSDPRRGQTQYF. The chain recombines TRBV24-1 with TRBJ2-5; weak D call: TRBD1 (7 bases). The V gene lost 3 bases and the J gene lost 6 bases, with 13 bases spanning the gap. The CDR3 is made up of 14 amino acids. Germline values: CDR1 KGHDR, CDR2 SFDVKD.

The rearrangement joins TRBV19 to TRBJ1-3; D gene ambiguous. Between the trimmed V and J ends, which lost 3 bases and 2 bases, there was a span of 14 bases. Looked up from germline, CDR1 is LNHDA and CDR2 is SQIVND (reference sequence). CDR3 length equals 16 residues. The CDR3 DNA sequence: TGTGCCAGTAGTATTTTCGGTGCGAGGGCTGGAAACACCATATATTTT. Translated: CASSIFGARAGNTIYF. Full variable domain (rest looked up from reference TRBV19 and TRBJ1-3): DGGITQSPKYLFRKEGQNVTLSCEQNLNHDAMYWYRQDPGQGLRLIYYSQIVNDFQKGDIAEGYSVSREKKESFPLTVTSAQKNPTAFYLCASSIFGARAGNTIYFGEGSWLTVV.

The chain uses TRBV3-1 (or the pseudogene TRBV3-2) and TRBJ1-1; D is ambiguous. The CDR3 runs 16 residues. V lost 5 bases and J 1 base, leaving 17 bases between the germline ends. Germline V gene sequence: CDR1 LGHDT, CDR2 YNNKEL (reference sequence). CDR3 loop: CASSKGRGFPNTEAFF. In DNA, the CDR3 is TGTGCCAGCAGCAAAGGGAGAGGATTCCCGAACACTGAAGCTTTCTTT.

This chain connects TRBV19 to TRBJ1-3; TRBD1 might be the D (6 bases). V dropped 6 bases and J dropped 4 bases, with 13 bases sitting between them. The CDR3 length is 14 residues. CDR1 is LNHDA, CDR2 SQIVND, per germline (reference sequence). The CDR3 reads CASSLGARGNTIYF. CDR3 DNA sequence: TGTGCCAGTAGCCTGGGGGCACGAGGAAACACCATATATTTT.

The chain recombines TRBV2 with TRBJ2-7; 7 bases match TRBD2. Trimming at V came to 8 bases and at J to 0 bases, leaving 4 bases not matched to a gene. The CDR3 totals 13 residues. Germline assignment: CDR1 SNHLY and CDR2 FYNNEI. CDR3 sequence: CASHGGSSYEQYF. The CDR3 DNA follows: TGTGCCAGCCACGGGGGGAGCTCCTACGAGCAGTACTTC.

This chain uses TRBV6-5 with TRBJ2-3; 10 bases are a match to TRBD2. CDR1 is MNHEY and CDR2 is SVGAGI in the germline V gene. V gave up 7 bases and J gave up 5 bases; unmatched junction bases: 6. The CDR3 runs 14 residues. DNA for the CDR3: TGTGCCAGCAAAGTAGCGGGGGGACGAGATACGCAGTATTTT. Its translation is CASKVAGGRDTQYF.

This chain joins TRBV3-1 (or the pseudogene TRBV3-2) and TRBJ2-3; TRBD2 might be the D (6 bases). V was clipped by 0 bases and J by 6 bases, with 19 bases between them. This CDR3 comprises 17 residues. Looked up from germline, CDR1 is LGHDT and CDR2 is YNNKEL (reference sequence). In DNA form, the CDR3 reads TGTGCCAGCAGCCAAGATGGTGCGGGACGGCATGGGGATACGCAGTATTTT. Translation gives CASSQDGAGRHGDTQYF.

The chain uses TRBV4-1 and TRBJ2-4, with D maybe TRBD2 (5 bases). Trimming shortened V by 3 bases and J by 0 bases, and 15 bases separated the two germline ends. CDR1 and CDR2 from the germline V gene are MGHRA and YSYEKL. This CDR3 spans 17 amino acids. Here the CDR3 DNA reads TGCGCCAGCAGCCATCCCGTTCGGGGTCAAGCCAAAAACATTCAGTACTTC. Its protein is CASSHPVRGQAKNIQYF.

This rearrangement joins TRBV9 to TRBJ1-3, with D possibly matching TRBD1 (5 bases). This CDR3 contains 14 residues. Trimming removed 1 base at V and 0 bases at J, with 5 bases between. Germline CDR1 reads SGDLS; CDR2 reads YYNGEE. CDR3 in DNA: TGTGCCAGCAGCGTAACAGGCTCTGGAAACACCATATATTTT. It translates to CASSVTGSGNTIYF.

The V gene is TRBV3-1 (or the pseudogene TRBV3-2), the J gene TRBJ1-1; D ambiguous. The length of the CDR3 is 13 residues. The germline V and J ends were trimmed by 1 base and 6 bases, with 9 bases remaining between them. Germline CDR1 and CDR2: LGHDT and YNNKEL (reference sequence). CDR3 sequence: CASSQVGRAEAFF. As DNA, the CDR3 is TGTGCCAGCAGCCAAGTAGGGAGGGCTGAAGCTTTCTTT.

V is TRBV7-2 and J is TRBJ1-4; 8 bases agree with TRBD1. V trimming: 3 bases; J trimming: 7 bases; junction bases outside the gene matches: 7. This CDR3 comprises 15 residues. In germline, CDR1 is SGHTA, CDR2 FQGNSA. CDR3 residues: CASSFSQGTGEKLFF. CDR3 coding DNA: TGTGCCAGCAGCTTTTCACAGGGGACAGGTGAAAAACTGTTTTTT.